What follows are 26 T cell receptor beta chains derived from one specimen sequenced in a study of OX40 agonist ivuxolimab in advanced cancers. Method: immunoSEQ multiplex PCR; TCRdb's copy keeps in-frame clones and lacks some. The sample has tens of thousands of clones; around 90% are singletons. The specimen comprised CD4+ or CD8+ T cells sorted from blood, sampled in a trial of the OX40 agonist ivuxolimab. The receptors stem from an adult with an advanced solid tumor such as melanoma, head and neck, liver or kidney cancer.

The chain combines TRBV7-3 with TRBJ2-3, with D uncertain. V was trimmed by 0 bases and J by 2 bases, leaving 6 bases between them. This CDR3 comprises 14 residues. Germline assignment: CDR1 SGHTA and CDR2 FQGTGA. For the CDR3, the DNA is TGTGCCAGCAGCTTAACAGGGTTCACAGATACGCAGTATTTT. Its translation is CASSLTGFTDTQYF.

The chain has TRBV19 and TRBJ1-1; D is perhaps TRBD1 (5 bases). The V gene's germline CDR1 is LNHDA and CDR2 SQIVND (reference sequence). Trimming took off 5 bases at V and 2 bases at J, with 18 bases between the two ends. CDR3 length: 16 residues. The CDR3: CASSLGGWSSNTEAFF. CDR3 nucleotide sequence: TGTGCCAGTAGTCTCGGGGGTTGGAGTAGCAACACTGAAGCTTTCTTT.

V gene TRBV5-1 combines with J gene TRBJ2-5; the match to TRBD2 covers 8 bases. V trimming: 4 bases; J trimming: 5 bases; junction bases outside the gene matches: 13. In germline, CDR1 is SGHRS, CDR2 YFSETQ. The CDR3 is 16 residues long. The CDR3 bases are TGCGCCAGCAGCCCGGGACTAGACGTGAATTGGGAGACCCAGTACTTC. Amino acids: CASSPGLDVNWETQYF.

The chain joins TRBV7-3 to TRBJ2-5; a possible D gene is TRBD1 (6 bases). CDR1 and CDR2 from the germline V gene are SGHTA and FQGTGA. The CDR3 runs to 14 residues. Deletions cut 5 bases from V and 1 base from J, with 11 bases between. This CDR3 is CASSPTTGQETQYF. In DNA form, the CDR3 reads TGTGCCAGCAGCCCCACGACAGGCCAAGAGACCCAGTACTTC.

J is TRBJ2-7 and V is TRBV7-2; TRBD1 matches 7 bases. Germline values: CDR1 SGHTA, CDR2 FQGNSA. The V and J ends lost 1 base and 3 bases, in that order; junction bases with no gene match: 6. This CDR3 is built from 15 residues. CDR3 sequence: CASSLVGTVNYEQYF. The CDR3 DNA reads TGTGCCAGCAGCTTAGTCGGGACAGTGAACTACGAGCAGTACTTC.

The chain uses TRBV2 and TRBJ1-2; 9 positions match TRBD1. Germline CDR1 and CDR2: SNHLY and FYNNEI. Germline trimming cut 4 bases from V and 1 base from J; bases unmatched to any gene: 4. This CDR3 contains 15 residues. The CDR3 here is CASSGQGGYNYGYTF. The CDR3 nucleotides are TGTGCCAGCAGTGGACAGGGGGGATATAACTATGGCTACACCTTC.

The V gene is TRBV25-1, the J gene TRBJ1-1, with D unclear. The CDR3 spans 14 residues. V lost 2 bases and J lost 4, with 11 bases in between. Germline loops: CDR1 MGHDK, CDR2 SYGVNS. CDR3 nucleotides: TGTGCCAGCAGTGAAGAAGGGAAACGCACTGAAGCTTTCTTT. Residues: CASSEEGKRTEAFF.

This clone was recorded only once. The chain employs TRBV7-9 and TRBJ1-1; TRBD1 matches 10 bases. The CDR3 is made up of 15 amino acids. CDR1 is SEHNR, CDR2 FQNEAQ, per germline (reference sequence). V lost 5 bases, J lost 5 bases, and 8 bases stayed unmatched. As DNA, the CDR3 is TGTGCCAGCAGCCCCCGACAGGGGGCGAATACTGAAGCTTTCTTT. Its protein is CASSPRQGANTEAFF.

The rearrangement uses TRBV19 and TRBJ1-2; D possibly corresponds to TRBD1 (6 bases). V lost 3 bases to trimming and J lost 10 bases, with 15 bases between them. The germline V gene has CDR1 LNHDA and CDR2 SQIVND (reference sequence). There are 13 residues in the CDR3. The CDR3 nucleotides read TGTGCCAGTAGTATTTGGGGGGCGCACAACTACACCTTC. It yields the protein CASSIWGAHNYTF.

V and J are TRBV7-9 and TRBJ2-6, with D perhaps being TRBD1 or TRBD2 (6 bases each). The V gene lost 1 base and the J gene lost 1 base, with 11 bases spanning the gap. The CDR3 is made up of 17 amino acids. The germline V gene has CDR1 SEHNR and CDR2 FQNEAQ (reference sequence). The CDR3 DNA sequence: TGTGCCAGCAGCTTAGGTTCGGGGGCGTCTGGGGCCAACGTCCTGACTTTC. This translates into CASSLGSGASGANVLTF.

CDR3 DNA sequence: TGTGCCAGCAGCCCGACAACTAATGAAAAACTGTTTTTT. Encoded protein: CASSPTTNEKLFF. The V call is TRBV9, the J call TRBJ1-4; unclear D gene. V lost 4 bases and J 0 bases, leaving 4 bases between the germline ends. Germline values: CDR1 SGDLS, CDR2 YYNGEE. CDR3 size: 13 residues.

V usage is TRBV2 and J usage is TRBJ1-3, with D unclear. Germline V gives CDR1 SNHLY, CDR2 FYNNEI. V gave up 6 bases and J gave up 0 bases, with 9 bases separating them. CDR3 length equals 14 residues. CDR3 in amino acids: CASRGSSSGNTIYF. CDR3 coding DNA: TGTGCCAGCAGAGGCAGCTCCTCTGGAAACACCATATATTTT.

The CDR3 loop is CASSRLGSRDGGELFF. The CDR3 nucleotides read TGTGCCAGTAGTAGACTCGGAAGCAGGGATGGCGGGGAGCTGTTTTTT. The gene calls are TRBV19 and TRBJ2-2; D may be TRBD1 (5 bases). With 4 bases removed from V and 7 bases from J, the gap between germline ends came to 19 bases. From germline, CDR1 is LNHDA and CDR2 SQIVND (reference sequence). This CDR3 has 16 residues.

This sequence joins TRBV6-4 and TRBJ2-3; weak D call: TRBD2 (5 bases). The CDR3 length is 14 residues. Per the germline V gene, CDR1 is MRHNA and CDR2 is SNTAGT. V dropped 2 bases and J dropped 0 bases, with 6 bases sitting between them. The CDR3 sequence: CASSDLASTDTQYF. The CDR3 region has the DNA TGTGCCAGCAGTGACCTAGCTAGCACAGATACGCAGTATTTT.

The chain couples TRBV9 to TRBJ2-1; a possible D gene is TRBD1 (6 bases). The CDR3 length is 15 residues. CDR1 is SGDLS, CDR2 YYNGEE, per germline. With 3 bases removed from V and 3 bases from J, the gap between germline ends came to 13 bases. CDR3 nucleotides: TGTGCCAGCAGCGAGACAGGAGGAAACTACAATGAGCAGTTCTTC. Protein: CASSETGGNYNEQFF.

This clone was detected only once. CDR3 in amino acids: CASPAGTGPSDTEAFF. In DNA form, the CDR3 reads TGTGCCAGCCCTGCCGGGACAGGCCCCTCGGACACTGAAGCTTTCTTT. This chain connects TRBV28 to TRBJ1-1; 8 bases map to TRBD1. Per the germline V gene, CDR1 is MDHEN and CDR2 is SYDVKM. The V gene end was trimmed by 8 bases and the J gene end by 3 bases; junction bases not matched to a gene: 14. This CDR3 region has 16 residues.

In DNA form, the CDR3 reads TGTGCCAGCTCACCACCCTCGGGCGGGATCTCTGGGGCCAACGTCCTGACTTTC. Amino acid sequence: CASSPPSGGISGANVLTF. J is TRBJ2-6 and V is TRBV18; possibly TRBD2 for D (6 bases). Germline loops: CDR1 KGHSH, CDR2 LQKENI. Trimming pared 0 bases from V and 0 bases from J, leaving 12 bases between. The CDR3 is 18 amino acids. Based on the CDR3 plus reference TRBV18 and TRBJ2-6, the full variable domain is NAGVMQNPRHLVRRRGQEARLRCSPMKGHSHVYWYRQLPEEGLKFMVYLQKENIIDESGMPKERFSAEFPKEGPSILRIQQVVRGDSAAYFCASSPPSGGISGANVLTFGAGSRLTVL.

The CDR3 loop is CASSLFGNTEAFF. CDR3 sequence (DNA): TGTGCCAGCAGTTTATTTGGGAATACTGAAGCTTTCTTT. The chain uses TRBV28 and TRBJ1-1; D is unresolved. There are 13 residues in the CDR3. Germline CDR1 and CDR2: MDHEN and SYDVKM. V was shortened by 1 base and J by 5 bases, with 8 bases between the two germline ends. The full variable domain, completed using reference TRBV28 and TRBJ1-1, is DVKVTQSSRYLVKRTGEKVFLECVQDMDHENMFWYRQDPGLGLRLIYFSYDVKMKEKGDIPEGYSVSREKKERFSLILESASTNQTSMYLCASSLFGNTEAFFGQGTRLTVV.

The rearrangement uses TRBV5-4 and TRBJ2-3, with 8 nucleotides matching TRBD1. The CDR3 is 15 residues long. Trimming took 4 bases from V and 2 from J; bases not matched to a gene: 6. The germline CDR1 and CDR2 sequences are SGHNT and YYREEE (reference sequence). CDR3 region: CASSKTGASTDTQYF. The CDR3 coding sequence is TGTGCCAGCAGCAAGACAGGGGCCTCCACAGATACGCAGTATTTT.

The chain employs TRBV11-2 and TRBJ2-3, with D perhaps TRBD1 (8 bases). In germline, CDR1 is SGHAT, CDR2 FQNNGV. The CDR3 totals 14 residues. Deletions cut 7 bases from V and 4 bases from J, with 15 bases between. The CDR3: CASTSQGGPDTQYF. Here the CDR3 DNA reads TGTGCCAGCACCTCACAGGGGGGGCCAGATACGCAGTATTTT.

V usage is TRBV28 and J usage is TRBJ1-5; D not resolved. Trimming cost V 1 base and J 11 bases, with 18 bases left between them. CDR3 size: 15 residues. Germline values: CDR1 MDHEN, CDR2 SYDVKM. The chain's CDR3 is CASSLSGPLRVTQHF. CDR3 sequence (DNA): TGTGCCAGCAGTTTATCTGGGCCCCTCCGGGTGACCCAGCATTTT. Based on the CDR3 plus reference TRBV28 and TRBJ1-5, the full variable domain is DVKVTQSSRYLVKRTGEKVFLECVQDMDHENMFWYRQDPGLGLRLIYFSYDVKMKEKGDIPEGYSVSREKKERFSLILESASTNQTSMYLCASSLSGPLRVTQHFGDGTRLSIL.

This chain uses TRBV6-6 with TRBJ2-7; 9 bases are a match to TRBD2. The trim removed 2 bases at V and 2 bases at J, leaving 1 base unmatched. The CDR3 covers 14 residues. Per the germline V gene, CDR1 is MNHNY and CDR2 is SVGAGI (reference sequence). The CDR3 DNA reads TGTGCCAGCAGTTACCAGCGGGGGGCCTACGAGCAGTACTTC. Translated, it gives CASSYQRGAYEQYF.

This chain uses TRBV5-1 with TRBJ2-1; TRBD1 matches 9 bases. The CDR3 covers 15 residues. The trim removed 1 base at V and 7 bases at J, leaving 6 bases unmatched. CDR1 SGHRS and CDR2 YFSETQ come from the germline V gene. CDR3 protein: CASSLPVGQGNEQFF. The CDR3 nucleotides are TGCGCCAGCAGCTTGCCCGTGGGACAGGGTAATGAGCAGTTCTTC.

The chain employs TRBV25-1 and TRBJ2-3; D may be TRBD1 or TRBD2 (6 bases each). This CDR3 contains 16 residues. V lost 6 bases and J 0 bases, leaving 16 bases between the germline ends. Germline CDR1 is MGHDK and CDR2 is SYGVNS. The chain's CDR3 is CASSLGGETSTDTQYF. The CDR3 region has the DNA TGTGCCAGCAGCCTCGGGGGCGAGACTAGCACAGATACGCAGTATTTT.

This rearrangement joins TRBV5-5 to TRBJ1-2, with 10 bases identical to TRBD1. Germline CDR1 and CDR2: SGHKS and YYEKEE (reference sequence). V lost 2 bases, J lost 3 bases, and 10 bases stayed unmatched. The CDR3 spans 17 residues. The CDR3 coding sequence is TGTGCCAGCAGCTTTGGACAGGGGGGTTCAGTAGACTATGGCTACACCTTC. Translating gives CASSFGQGGSVDYGYTF. The entire variable domain, with the rest obtained from reference TRBV5-5 and TRBJ1-2, is as follows: DAGVTQSPTHLIKTRGQQVTLRCSPISGHKSVSWYQQVLGQGPQFIFQYYEKEERGRGNFPDRFSARQFPNYSSELNVNALLLGDSALYLCASSFGQGGSVDYGYTFGSGTRLTVV.

V and J are TRBV18 and TRBJ2-1; the match to TRBD1 covers 7 bases. V lost 0 bases, J lost 2 bases, and 4 bases stayed unmatched. The CDR3 is 16 residues long. The V gene's germline CDR1 is KGHSH and CDR2 LQKENI. The chain's CDR3 is CASSPPGRGTYNEQFF. The CDR3 coding sequence is TGTGCCAGCTCACCACCGGGCAGGGGGACCTACAATGAGCAGTTCTTC.